This T cell receptor beta chain was identified in a study of metastatic and nonmetastatic thyroid tumors. The wider study: Where malignant and benign thyroid patients were concerned, repertoires were compared across blood and tumor or nodule tissue.

Authors' analysis steps: What underpinned the distant-metastasis classifier for papillary thyroid cancer was the set of CDR3 differences across clinicopathological groups. MiXCR re-clonotyped the PCR reads for TCRdb. The V and J calls here are based on TCRdb, not the publication. The table lists under 8,500 clones, approximately 28% of them singletons. With regard to this clone: Its specificity is unknown. At one end, the junction sequence differs from germline, possibly due to a read error.

Findings and limits, study-wide: Significantly higher TCR beta diversity was reportedly seen in malignant thyroid tumors than benign nodules, in blood and tumor.

Until they underwent thyroid surgery, no patient had received any treatment. The source of this sequence is a female donor with papillary thyroid cancer or a benign thyroid nodule (not recorded which). Some clones in this sample may be carry-over from other donors' samples. Sequenced: adjacent normal tissue.

DNA for the CDR3: TGTTCCAGCAGCTTGGCGGCCGCGACCAATGAAAAACTGTTTTTC. It is translated as CSSSLAAATNEKLFF. The genes are TRBV5-5 and TRBJ1-4, with unresolved D. Germline CDR1 SGHKS, CDR2 YYEKEE (reference sequence). This CDR3 region has 15 residues.